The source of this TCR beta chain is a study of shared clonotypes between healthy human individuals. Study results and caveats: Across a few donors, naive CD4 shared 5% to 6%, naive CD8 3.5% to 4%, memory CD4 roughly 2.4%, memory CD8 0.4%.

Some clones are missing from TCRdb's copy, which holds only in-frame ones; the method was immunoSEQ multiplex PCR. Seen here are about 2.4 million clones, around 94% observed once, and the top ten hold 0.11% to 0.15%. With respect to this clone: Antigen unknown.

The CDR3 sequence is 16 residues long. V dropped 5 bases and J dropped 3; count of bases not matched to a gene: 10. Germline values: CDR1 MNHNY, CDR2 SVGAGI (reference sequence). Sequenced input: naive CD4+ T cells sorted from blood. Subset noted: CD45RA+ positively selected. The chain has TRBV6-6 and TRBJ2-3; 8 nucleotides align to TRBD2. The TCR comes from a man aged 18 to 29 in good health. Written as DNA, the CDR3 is TGTGCCAGCAGTAGTTACGCGGGACTAGTAACAGATACGCAGTATTTT. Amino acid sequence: CASSSYAGLVTDTQYF.